The rows below give T cell receptor beta chains drawn from one sample of a study of T-cell memory formation after mild COVID-19. TCRdb reanalysed the 5' RACE reads using MiXCR and keeps one entry per CDR3 protein. The sample carries about 340,000 distinct CDR3 sequences, 10% to 15% recorded once. Sequencing used PBMCs or a T cell subset sorted from them (not recorded which). These receptors were collected from a man younger than 35 who had mild COVID-19 (a few samples of this study predate the infection). Cell type and time point are not known. Both conserved end residues are part of each CDR3. A D gene is named only where the DNA matches it firmly. Rows give clone size only sometimes, using once, few, many, or a class for an expanded clone.

V gene	clone size	J gene	D gene	CDR3 DNA	CDR3 protein
TRBV4-2	few	TRBJ2-1	TRBD2	TGTGCCAGCAGCCAACTGGGACCGCGGGAGGGTGAGCAGTTCTTC	CASSQLGPREGEQFF
TRBV7-2	NA	TRBJ1-5	NA	TGTGCCAGCAGCTTGCGCGGGCTCAATCAGCCCCAGCATTTT	CASSLRGLNQPQHF
TRBV29-1	NA	TRBJ2-4	NA	TGCAGCGTAAGGGCCAAAAACATTCAGTACTTC	CSVRAKNIQYF
TRBV6-5	NA	TRBJ1-1	NA	TGTGCCAGCAGTGAACCCTGGGGTTGGAACACTGAAGCTTTCTTT	CASSEPWGWNTEAFF
TRBV6-6	few	TRBJ2-5	NA	TGTGCCAGCAGTCCCGCCGGGGCTCCATCAGGGACCCAGTACTTC	CASSPAGAPSGTQYF
TRBV2	few	TRBJ1-5	TRBD1	TGTGCCAGCAAGGCGACAGGGGGTCATCAGCCCCAGCATTTT	CASKATGGHQPQHF
TRBV6-5	few	TRBJ1-6	NA	TGTGCCAGCAGACACCGACCGGGACTGCCTAATTCACCCCTCCACTTT	CASRHRPGLPNSPLHF
TRBV18	NA	TRBJ1-5	NA	TGTGCCAGCTCACCAGGGGAGGATCAGCCCCAGCATTTT	CASSPGEDQPQHF
TRBV5-1	many	TRBJ1-4	NA	TGCGCCAGCAGCTTGCCCCAGGGACTCGACAATGAAAAACTGTTTTTT	CASSLPQGLDNEKLFF
TRBV5-1	few	TRBJ2-3	NA	TGCGCCAGCAGCTCCGTGAGGGGACGCACAGATACGCAGTATTTT	CASSSVRGRTDTQYF
TRBV7-3	few	TRBJ2-3	NA	TGTGCCAGCAGCTTAAAAGGGCTTGGGGGGCTGAGAGATACGCAGTATTTT	CASSLKGLGGLRDTQYF
TRBV10-3	NA	TRBJ2-1	TRBD2	TGTGCCATCGCTGAGCGGGGGGGCGAGAATGAGCAGTTCTTC	CAIAERGGENEQFF
TRBV11-2	few	TRBJ2-2	NA	TGTGCCAGCAGCTTAGTACTCGCGGGGGCCCCAACCGGGGAGCTGTTTTTT	CASSLVLAGAPTGELFF
TRBV6-1	NA	TRBJ2-1	NA	TGTGCCACCGGCCTGTTCTACAATGAGCAGTTCTTC	CATGLFYNEQFF
TRBV4-1	NA	TRBJ2-2	NA	TGCGCCAGCAGCCAAAAGGAGATGGACACCGGGGAGCTGTTTTTT	CASSQKEMDTGELFF
TRBV11-2	NA	TRBJ2-4	NA	TGTGCCAGCAGCTTAGCACAGGGCAAAAACATTCAGTACTTC	CASSLAQGKNIQYF
TRBV6-5	NA	TRBJ1-2	TRBD1	TGTGCCAGCAGTTCTCCGGGACAGGGTCCTGGCTACACCTTC	CASSSPGQGPGYTF
TRBV12-3/TRBV12-4	NA	TRBJ1-6	TRBD1	TGTGCCAGCAGTCCGGGGACAGGGGAGAATTCACCCCTCCACTTT	CASSPGTGENSPLHF
TRBV30	many	TRBJ2-6	NA	TGTGCCTGGAGTGAGTCCTTAATTACCTCTGGGGCCAACGTCCTGACTTTC	CAWSESLITSGANVLTF
TRBV19	many	TRBJ2-2	NA	TGTGCCAGTAGTAGAGGGGAAGACACCGGGGAGCTGTTTTTT	CASSRGEDTGELFF
TRBV10-3	NA	TRBJ1-5	NA	TGTGCCATCAGCCCACAGAGCATGGGCAATCAGCCCCAGCATTTT	CAISPQSMGNQPQHF
TRBV11-2	few	TRBJ2-2	NA	TGTGCTAACCGGGGACGGAGCACCGGGGAGCTGTTTTTT	CANRGRSTGELFF
TRBV5-4	NA	TRBJ1-2	TRBD1	TGTGCCAGCAGCTTGATAGGCGGAACCGGACAGGGGGCAAATGGCTACACCTTC	CASSLIGGTGQGANGYTF
TRBV29-1	NA	TRBJ1-1	NA	TGCAGCGTTGTTTGGACACCGAACACTGAAGCTTTCTTT	CSVVWTPNTEAFF
TRBV5-1	NA	TRBJ2-2	TRBD1	TGCGCCAGCTATCGAACATCCGGGACAGGGAGCACCGGGGAGCTGTTTTTT	CASYRTSGTGSTGELFF
TRBV5-4	NA	TRBJ1-1	NA	TGTGCCAGCAGCCCCGCCCAGGTCCTGGGGACTGAAGCTTTCTTT	CASSPAQVLGTEAFF
TRBV11-2	NA	TRBJ2-3	TRBD1	TGTGCCAGCAGCCGGAACAGGGGGCAACAAGATACGCAGTATTTT	CASSRNRGQQDTQYF
TRBV6-5	NA	TRBJ2-2	NA	TGTGCCAGCAGTTACATTAAGACCTGGGACGACACCGGGGAGCTGTTTTTT	CASSYIKTWDDTGELFF
TRBV4-3	NA	TRBJ2-1	TRBD2	TGCGCCAGCAGCCAAGATCCCAGCGGGGTTTACAATGAGCAGTTCTTC	CASSQDPSGVYNEQFF
TRBV20-1	NA	TRBJ1-1	TRBD1	TGCAGTGCCCCCAGATGGGGACAGGGGGCGGTGGACACTGAAGCTTTCTTT	CSAPRWGQGAVDTEAFF
TRBV21-1	few	TRBJ2-3	NA	TGTGCCAGCAGCAAAGTGCTTAAAGCGGTAGGGGGGGCCAGCACAGATACGCAGTATTTT	CASSKVLKAVGGASTDTQYF
TRBV7-2	many	TRBJ1-2	TRBD1	TGTGCCAGCACCAACACCCTACAGGGGAACTATGGCTACACCTTC	CASTNTLQGNYGYTF
TRBV4-1	NA	TRBJ2-7	TRBD2	TGCGCCAGCAGCCAAACCGGGACTAGCGGGGCCTACGAGCAGTACTTC	CASSQTGTSGAYEQYF
TRBV12-3/TRBV12-4	few	TRBJ1-2	NA	TGTGCCAGCAGCCACGATACCATCTATGGCTACACCTTC	CASSHDTIYGYTF
TRBV18	NA	TRBJ2-5	NA	TGTGCCAGCTCACCAGCAGGGGCCCAAGAGACCCAGTACTTC	CASSPAGAQETQYF
TRBV18	few	TRBJ1-3	NA	TGTGCCAGCTCACCCCAGGGCTACTCTGGAAACACCATATATTTT	CASSPQGYSGNTIYF
TRBV4-3	many	TRBJ2-1	TRBD2	TGCGCCAGCAGCCTAGGGACTAGCGGGGTCTACAATGAGCAGTTCTTC	CASSLGTSGVYNEQFF
TRBV29-1	few	TRBJ1-2	NA	TGCAGCGTTCACATCGGAAGGAACTATGGCTACACCTTC	CSVHIGRNYGYTF
TRBV11-2	few	TRBJ2-1	TRBD2	TGTGCCAGCAAAACTAGCGGGGAATACAATGAGCAGTTCTTC	CASKTSGEYNEQFF
TRBV4-2	NA	TRBJ1-6	NA	TGTGCCAGCAGCCAAGTCTCAGGGTCCTATAATTCACCCCTCCACTTT	CASSQVSGSYNSPLHF
TRBV4-2	few	TRBJ1-1	TRBD1	TGTGCCAGCAGCCAAGCGGGATTGACAGGGGGCGGAGGGGACACTGAAGCTTTCTTT	CASSQAGLTGGGGDTEAFF
TRBV7-2	NA	TRBJ2-1	NA	TGTGCCAGCAGCTTAGCGGAAGGGCCTAATAATGAGCAGTTCTTC	CASSLAEGPNNEQFF
TRBV9	NA	TRBJ2-6	NA	TGTGCCAGCAGCGTAGCTACGCGTACTGGGGCCAACGTCCTGACTTTC	CASSVATRTGANVLTF
TRBV4-3	many	TRBJ2-3	TRBD1	TGCGCCAGCAGCCGACTTTCCGGGACAGGGGTGACAGATACGCAGTATTTT	CASSRLSGTGVTDTQYF
TRBV18	few	TRBJ1-5	NA	TGTGCCAGCTCACCACCGGGCAGCTATAGCAATCAGCCCCAGCATTTT	CASSPPGSYSNQPQHF
TRBV6-5	few	TRBJ2-3	TRBD2	TGTGCCAGCAGTAGGACTAGCGGGGGCCGGGATACGCAGTATTTT	CASSRTSGGRDTQYF